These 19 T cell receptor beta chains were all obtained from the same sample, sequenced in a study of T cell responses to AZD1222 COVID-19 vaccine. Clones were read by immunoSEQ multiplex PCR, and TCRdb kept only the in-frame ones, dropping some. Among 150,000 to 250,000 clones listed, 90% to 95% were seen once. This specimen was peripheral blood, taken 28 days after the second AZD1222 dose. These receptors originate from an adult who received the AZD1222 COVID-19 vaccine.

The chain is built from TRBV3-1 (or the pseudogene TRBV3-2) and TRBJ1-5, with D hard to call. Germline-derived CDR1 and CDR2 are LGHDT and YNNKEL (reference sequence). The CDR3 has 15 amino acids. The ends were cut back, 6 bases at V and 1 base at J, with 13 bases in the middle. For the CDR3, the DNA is TGTGCCAGCAGTCCGACCTTAGGAAGCAATCAGCCCCAGCATTTT. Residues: CASSPTLGSNQPQHF.

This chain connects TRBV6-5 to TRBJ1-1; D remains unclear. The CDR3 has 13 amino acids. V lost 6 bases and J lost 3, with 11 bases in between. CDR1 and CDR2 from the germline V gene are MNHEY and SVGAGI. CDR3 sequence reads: CASRTREHTEAFF. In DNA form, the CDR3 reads TGTGCCAGCAGGACTAGGGAGCACACTGAAGCTTTCTTT.

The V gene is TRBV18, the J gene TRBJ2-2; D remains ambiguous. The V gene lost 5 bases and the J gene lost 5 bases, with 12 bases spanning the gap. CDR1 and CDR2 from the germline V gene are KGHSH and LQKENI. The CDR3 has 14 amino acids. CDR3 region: CASSGDTRTGELFF. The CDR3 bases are TGTGCCAGCTCAGGAGACACCCGAACCGGGGAGCTGTTTTTT.

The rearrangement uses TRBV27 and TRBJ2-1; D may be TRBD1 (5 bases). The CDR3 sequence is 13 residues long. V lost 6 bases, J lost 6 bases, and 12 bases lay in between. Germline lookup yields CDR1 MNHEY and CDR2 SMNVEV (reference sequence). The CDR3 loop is CASRSGSGNEQFF. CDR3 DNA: TGTGCCAGCAGGTCAGGGTCGGGCAATGAGCAGTTCTTC.

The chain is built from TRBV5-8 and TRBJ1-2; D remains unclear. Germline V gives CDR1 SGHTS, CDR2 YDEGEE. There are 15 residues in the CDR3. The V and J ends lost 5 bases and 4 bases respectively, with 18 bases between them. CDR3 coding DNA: TGTGCCAGCAGGATGGACCCGGGCTATTTCTATGGCTACACCTTC. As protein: CASRMDPGYFYGYTF.

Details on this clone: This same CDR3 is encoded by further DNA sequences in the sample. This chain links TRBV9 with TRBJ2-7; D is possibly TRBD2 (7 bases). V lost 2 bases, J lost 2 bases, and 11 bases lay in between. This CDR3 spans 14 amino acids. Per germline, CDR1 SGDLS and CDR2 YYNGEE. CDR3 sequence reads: CASSVGGDTYEQYF. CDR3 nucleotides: TGTGCCAGCAGCGTGGGGGGGGACACCTACGAGCAGTACTTC.

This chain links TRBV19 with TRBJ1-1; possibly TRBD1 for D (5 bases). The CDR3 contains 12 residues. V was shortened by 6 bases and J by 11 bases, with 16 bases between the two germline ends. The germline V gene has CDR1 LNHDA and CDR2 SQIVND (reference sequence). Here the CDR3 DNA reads TGTGCCAGTAGCCCGACCAGGGAGTTGGCTTTCTTT. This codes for CASSPTRELAFF.

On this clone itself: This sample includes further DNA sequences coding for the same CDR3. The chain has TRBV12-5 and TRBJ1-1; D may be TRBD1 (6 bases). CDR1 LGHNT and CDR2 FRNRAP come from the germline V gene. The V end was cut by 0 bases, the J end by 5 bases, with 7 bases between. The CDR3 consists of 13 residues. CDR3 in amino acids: CASGLVRGTEAFF. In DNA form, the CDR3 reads TGTGCTAGTGGTTTGGTTAGGGGGACTGAAGCTTTCTTT.

The CDR3 is CSVSHANTEAFF. The CDR3 nucleotides read TGCAGCGTATCCCACGCTAACACTGAAGCTTTCTTT. The V and J genes are TRBV29-1 and TRBJ1-1; D remains ambiguous. Germline CDR1 and CDR2: SQVTM and ANQGSEA. The V gene lost 6 bases and the J gene lost 2 bases, with 10 bases spanning the gap. CDR3 length: 12 residues.

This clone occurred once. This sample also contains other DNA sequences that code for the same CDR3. DNA of the CDR3: TGTGCCATCAGTGAGTCAGGAGGGACTAATGAAAAACTGTTTTTT. Translating it yields CAISESGGTNEKLFF. This chain connects TRBV10-3 to TRBJ1-4; D is unclear. The CDR3 covers 15 residues. V was trimmed by 0 bases and J by 2 bases, leaving 7 bases between them. Germline V CDR1 and CDR2: ENHRY, SYGVKD.

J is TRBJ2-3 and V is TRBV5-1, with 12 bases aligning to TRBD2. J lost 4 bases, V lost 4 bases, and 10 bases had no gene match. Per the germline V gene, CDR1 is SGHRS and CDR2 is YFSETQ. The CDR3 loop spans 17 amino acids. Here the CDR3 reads CASSPGPLAGGPDTQYF. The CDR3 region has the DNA TGCGCCAGCAGCCCCGGCCCTCTAGCGGGGGGGCCAGATACGCAGTATTTT. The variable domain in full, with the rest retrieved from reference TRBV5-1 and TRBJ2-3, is KAGVTQTPRYLIKTRGQQVTLSCSPISGHRSVSWYQQTPGQGLQFLFEYFSETQRNKGNFPGRFSGRQFSNSRSEMNVSTLELGDSALYLCASSPGPLAGGPDTQYFGPGTRLTVL.

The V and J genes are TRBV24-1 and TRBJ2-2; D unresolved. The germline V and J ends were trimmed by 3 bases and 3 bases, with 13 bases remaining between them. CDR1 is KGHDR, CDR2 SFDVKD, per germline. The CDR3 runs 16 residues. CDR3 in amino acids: CATSDTDNHYTGELFF. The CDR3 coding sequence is TGTGCCACCAGTGATACAGACAATCACTACACCGGGGAGCTGTTTTTT.

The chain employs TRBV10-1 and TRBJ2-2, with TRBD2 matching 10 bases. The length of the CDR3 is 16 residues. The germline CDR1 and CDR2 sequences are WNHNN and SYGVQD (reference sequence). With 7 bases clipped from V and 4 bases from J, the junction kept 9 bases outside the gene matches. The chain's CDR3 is CASTSTSGVGTGELFF. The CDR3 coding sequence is TGCGCCAGCACCTCCACTAGCGGGGTTGGCACCGGGGAGCTGTTTTTT.

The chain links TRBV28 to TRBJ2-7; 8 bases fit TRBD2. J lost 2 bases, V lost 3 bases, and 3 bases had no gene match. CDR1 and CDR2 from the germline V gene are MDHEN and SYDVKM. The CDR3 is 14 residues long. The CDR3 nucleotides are TGTGCCAGCAGTTTCTCGGGGGGGGCCTACGAGCAGTACTTC. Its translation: CASSFSGGAYEQYF.

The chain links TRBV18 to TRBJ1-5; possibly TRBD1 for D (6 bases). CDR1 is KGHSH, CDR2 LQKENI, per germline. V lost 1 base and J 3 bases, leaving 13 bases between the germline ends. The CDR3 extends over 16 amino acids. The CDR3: CASSPQGQVANQPQHF. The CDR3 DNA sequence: TGTGCCAGCTCACCACAGGGACAAGTCGCCAATCAGCCCCAGCATTTT.

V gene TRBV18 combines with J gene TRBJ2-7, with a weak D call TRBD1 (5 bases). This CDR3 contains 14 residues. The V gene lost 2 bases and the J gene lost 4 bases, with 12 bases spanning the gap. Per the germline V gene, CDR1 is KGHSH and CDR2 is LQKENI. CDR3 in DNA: TGTGCCAGCTCACCAGGACAAGCTTCTTACGAGCAGTACTTC. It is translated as CASSPGQASYEQYF.

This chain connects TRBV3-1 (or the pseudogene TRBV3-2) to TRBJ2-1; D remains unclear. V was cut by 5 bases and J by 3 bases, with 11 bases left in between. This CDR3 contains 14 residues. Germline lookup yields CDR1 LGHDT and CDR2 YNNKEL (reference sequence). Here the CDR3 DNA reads TGTGCCAGCAGCGCCACTCGGATCTACAATGAGCAGTTCTTC. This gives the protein CASSATRIYNEQFF.

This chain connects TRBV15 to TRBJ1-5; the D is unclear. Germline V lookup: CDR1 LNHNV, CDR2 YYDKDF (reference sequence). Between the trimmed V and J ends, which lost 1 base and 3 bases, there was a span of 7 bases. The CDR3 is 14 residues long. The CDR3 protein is CATSRVGINQPQHF. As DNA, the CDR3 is TGTGCCACCAGCAGAGTCGGTATCAATCAGCCCCAGCATTTT.

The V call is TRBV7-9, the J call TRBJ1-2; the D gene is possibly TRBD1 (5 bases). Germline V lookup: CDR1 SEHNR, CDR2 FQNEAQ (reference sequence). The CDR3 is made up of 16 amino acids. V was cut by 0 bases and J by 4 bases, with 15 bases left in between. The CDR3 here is CASSLAGEGGSYGYTF. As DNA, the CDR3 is TGTGCCAGCAGCTTAGCGGGGGAGGGTGGGAGCTATGGCTACACCTTC.